These 9 T cell receptor beta chains originate from one sample sequenced in a study of chemoradiotherapy in HPV16-positive cancers. The assay was immunoSEQ multiplex PCR, and TCRdb's table has in-frame clones only and misses some. The data show just over 8,500 clones, with 74% seen just once and around 10% held by the top ten. Sample collection occurred from a patient who underwent chemoradiotherapy. The receptors originated from a human donor with HPV-associated anogenital cancer.

The chain recombines TRBV28 with TRBJ2-1, with 12 positions matching TRBD2. There are 19 residues in the CDR3. Trimming at V came to 3 bases and at J to 7 bases, leaving 16 bases not matched to a gene. Germline CDR1 reads MDHEN; CDR2 reads SYDVKM. The CDR3 region has the DNA TGTGCCAGCAGTTTTATCGGACTAGCGGGACGTGGGGCTCCAAATGAGCAGTTCTTC. It codes for CASSFIGLAGRGAPNEQFF.

This clone was found once. The rearrangement links TRBV2 to TRBJ2-7; the match to TRBD2 covers 8 bases. Germline V lookup: CDR1 SNHLY, CDR2 FYNNEI. There are 14 residues in the CDR3. V was pared by 6 bases and J by 6 bases, with 10 bases of the junction left unmatched. The CDR3: CASRAPGLDFEQYF. CDR3 sequence (DNA): TGTGCCAGCAGGGCACCGGGACTAGATTTCGAGCAGTACTTC. Filled out from reference TRBV2 and TRBJ2-7, the complete variable domain reads EPEVTQTPSHQVTQMGQEVILRCVPISNHLYFYWYRQILGQKVEFLVSFYNNEISEKSEIFDDQFSVERPDGSNFTLKIRSTKLEDSAMYFCASRAPGLDFEQYFGPGTRLTVT.

Only one count was recorded for this clone. This chain connects TRBV4-1 to TRBJ2-6; TRBD2 agrees at 8 bases. V shed 4 bases, J shed 2 bases, and the junction held 7 bases outside the gene matches. This CDR3 has 17 residues. CDR1 and CDR2 from the germline V gene are MGHRA and YSYEKL. The CDR3 DNA reads as TGCGCCAGCAGCCGGGGGGGACTAGTCGCTGGGGCCAACGTCCTGACTTTC. It codes for CASSRGGLVAGANVLTF.

The CDR3 DNA is TGCGCCAGCAGCCAAGTAGGGCGGCGGGAGGGGGAAGATACGCAGTATTTT. It encodes CASSQVGRREGEDTQYF. The chain combines TRBV4-1 with TRBJ2-3; 9 nucleotides agree with TRBD2. CDR3 length: 17 amino acids. CDR1 is MGHRA and CDR2 is YSYEKL in the germline V gene. Trimming cost V 1 base and J 5 bases; bases outside gene matches: 10.

This clone showed up just a few times. The V call is TRBV19, the J call TRBJ1-2; D uncertain. Trimming took 3 bases from V and 4 from J, leaving 6 bases between them. This CDR3 is built from 12 residues. Germline V gene sequence: CDR1 LNHDA, CDR2 SQIVND (reference sequence). The CDR3 nucleotides are TGTGCCAGTAGTATGGGTACCTATGGCTACACCTTC. Translated, it gives CASSMGTYGYTF.

The J gene is TRBJ1-4, the V gene TRBV29-1; weak D call: TRBD1 (5 bases). The V gene's germline CDR1 is SQVTM and CDR2 ANQGSEA. Trimming left V 6 bases short and J 5 bases short, with 10 bases between. The CDR3 runs to 12 residues. DNA of the CDR3: TGCAGCGTCGTGACAGAAAATGAAAAACTGTTTTTT. Its translation: CSVVTENEKLFF.

In this sample, this clone turned up a few times. The rearrangement uses TRBV7-9 and TRBJ2-1; D is uncertain. This CDR3 region has 11 residues. V was pared by 3 bases and J by 8 bases, with 5 bases between. The germline gives CDR1 SEHNR, CDR2 FQNEAQ (reference sequence). The CDR3 DNA follows: TGTGCCAGCAGCTTGGTTGATGAGCAGTTCTTC. It encodes CASSLVDEQFF.

The genes are TRBV7-2 and TRBJ2-6; 8 bases fit TRBD2. CDR1 is SGHTA, CDR2 FQGNSA, per germline. The CDR3 is 17 amino acids. With 6 bases clipped from V and 0 bases from J, the junction kept 7 bases outside the gene matches. This CDR3 reads CASRRASGFSGANVLTF. CDR3 coding DNA: TGTGCCAGCAGGAGGGCTAGCGGGTTCTCTGGGGCCAACGTCCTGACTTTC.

This clone was seen a handful of times. The chain is built from TRBV9 and TRBJ1-2; D is uncertain. This CDR3 is 13 amino acids long. Germline loops: CDR1 SGDLS, CDR2 YYNGEE. V gave up 0 bases and J gave up 3 bases, with 6 bases separating them. The CDR3 protein is CASSVGADYGYTF. CDR3 nucleotides: TGTGCCAGCAGCGTAGGTGCGGACTATGGCTACACCTTC. Filled out from reference TRBV9 and TRBJ1-2, the complete variable domain reads DSGVTQTPKHLITATGQRVTLRCSPRSGDLSVYWYQQSLDQGLQFLIQYYNGEERAKGNILERFSAQQFPDLHSELNLSSLELGDSALYFCASSVGADYGYTFGSGTRLTVV.